This T cell receptor beta chain was identified during a study of beta chain features in type 1 diabetes. V was clipped by 3 bases and J by 0 bases; unmatched bases: 11. Germline V gene sequence: CDR1 MNHEY, CDR2 SMNVEV (reference sequence). The CDR3 sequence is 18 residues long. The study reverse transcribed the entire isolated RNA, so it sequenced expressed TCRB transcripts. Assay used: immunoSEQ multiplex PCR; TCRdb lists only in-frame clones, some missing. Here the sample spans roughly 610,000 clones, 15% to 19% being singletons. This clone appeared a few times. This chain joins TRBV27 and TRBJ2-1; the match to TRBD1 covers 7 bases. The TCR originated in a man aged 18 to 29 in good health. The sample comprised naive CD4+ T cells from blood. The CDR3 bases are TGTGCCAGCAGTTTCCTCCGGACAGGCGATATCTCCTACAATGAGCAGTTCTTC. It is translated as CASSFLRTGDISYNEQFF.